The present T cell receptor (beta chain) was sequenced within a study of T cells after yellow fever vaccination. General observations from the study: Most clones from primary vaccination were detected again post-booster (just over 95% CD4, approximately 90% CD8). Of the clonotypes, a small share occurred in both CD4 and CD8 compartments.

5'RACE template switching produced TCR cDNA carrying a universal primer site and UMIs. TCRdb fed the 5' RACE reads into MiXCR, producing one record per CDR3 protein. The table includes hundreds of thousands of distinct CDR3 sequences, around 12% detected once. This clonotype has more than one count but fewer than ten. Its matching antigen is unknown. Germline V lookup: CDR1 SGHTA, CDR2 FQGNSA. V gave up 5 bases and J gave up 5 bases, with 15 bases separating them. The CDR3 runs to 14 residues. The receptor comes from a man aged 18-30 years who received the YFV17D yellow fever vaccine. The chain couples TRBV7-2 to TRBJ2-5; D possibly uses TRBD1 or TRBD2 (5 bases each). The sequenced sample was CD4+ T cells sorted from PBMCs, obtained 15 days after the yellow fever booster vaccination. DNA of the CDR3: TGTGCCAGCAGCGGACGAAGAGGGGTGGAGACCCAGTACTTC. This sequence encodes CASSGRRGVETQYF.